The clone carrying this T cell receptor (beta chain) was seen at least ten times. This specimen comes from a study of metastatic and nonmetastatic thyroid tumors. V lost 0 bases and J 4 bases, leaving 10 bases between the germline ends. The germline gives CDR1 SGDLS, CDR2 YYNGEE. The CDR3 has 15 residues. Each patient came to thyroid surgery without any prior treatment (of any kind). Authors' data handling: For papillary thyroid cancer, a distant-metastasis classifier was constructed from CDR3 differences observed across clinicopathological groups. TCRdb re-clonotyped the PCR reads through MiXCR. Here the V and J calls rest on TCRdb's processing, not on the authors' analysis. The sample records around 17,000 clones, roughly an eighth being singletons.

This sequence originates from a female donor with papillary thyroid cancer or a benign thyroid nodule (not recorded which). Some clones in this sample may be carry-over from other donors' samples. The V gene is TRBV9, the J gene TRBJ1-4, with D unresolved. Sequencing input: tumor tissue. The CDR3 DNA is TGTGCCAGCAGCGTAGCGGCAAATGTTAATGAAAAACTGTTTTTT. Amino acid sequence: CASSVAANVNEKLFF.